This T cell receptor (beta chain) was sequenced for a study of shared clonotypes between healthy human individuals. The overall study: Serving as donors were two women and three men, whose ages spanned 18 to 49.

Per germline, CDR1 MDHEN and CDR2 SYDVKM. There are 15 residues in the CDR3. It was into CD45RA+ naive and CD45RA-negative memory subsets that the CD4+ cells were split. The test was conducted at deep level. Sorted-subset replicate PCR reactions were performed with approximately 200 ng DNA, corresponding to roughly 31,000 T cell genomes. The repertoire was sequenced with immunoSEQ multiplex PCR; TCRdb's copy has only in-frame clones and lacks some. This table holds roughly 2,300,000 clones, about nine tenths found once. The V call is TRBV28, the J call TRBJ2-5, with D tentatively TRBD2 (6 bases). TRBJ2-7 matches the DNA end more closely, so the J call is doubtful. This clonotype originated in a man between 18 and 29 years old in good health. Some clones in this sample may be carry-over from other donors' samples. Sequences were obtained from naive CD4+ T cells from PBMCs. Specified subset: CD45RA+ positively selected. Here the CDR3 DNA reads TGTGCCAGCAGTTTCTCCCTAGCGAACTCCTACGAGCAGTACTTC. Protein sequence: CASSFSLANSYEQYF.